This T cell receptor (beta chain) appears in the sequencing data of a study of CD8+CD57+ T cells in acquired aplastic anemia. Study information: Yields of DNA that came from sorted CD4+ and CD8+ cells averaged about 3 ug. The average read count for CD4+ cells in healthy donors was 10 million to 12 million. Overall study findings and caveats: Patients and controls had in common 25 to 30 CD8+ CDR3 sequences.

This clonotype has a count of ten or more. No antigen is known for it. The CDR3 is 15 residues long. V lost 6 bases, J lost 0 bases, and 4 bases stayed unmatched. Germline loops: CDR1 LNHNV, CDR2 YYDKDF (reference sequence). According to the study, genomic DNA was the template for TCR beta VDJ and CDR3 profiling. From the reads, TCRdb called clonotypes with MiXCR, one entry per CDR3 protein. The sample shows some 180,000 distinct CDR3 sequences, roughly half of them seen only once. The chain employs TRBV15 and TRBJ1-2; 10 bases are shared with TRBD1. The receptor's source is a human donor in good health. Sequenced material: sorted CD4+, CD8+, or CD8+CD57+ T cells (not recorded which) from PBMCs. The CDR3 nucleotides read TGTGCCACCAGTAGGGACAGGGGTACTAACTATGGCTACACCTTC. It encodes CATSRDRGTNYGYTF.